This passage covers 16 T cell receptor beta chains from one sample sequenced in a study of cytomegalovirus exposure and HLA in healthy donors. The PCR ran on 60 Vbeta and 13 Jbeta primers. Clones were sequenced by immunoSEQ multiplex PCR, and TCRdb holds only the in-frame ones, with some missing. The profile shows tens of thousands of clones, around 73% of them singletons. Sequenced sample: PBMCs. The receptor set was obtained from a woman between 40 and 55 years old in good health and CMV-seronegative.

The rearrangement joins TRBV10-3 to TRBJ2-1; 7 bases align to TRBD1. Germline assignment: CDR1 ENHRY and CDR2 SYGVKD. The CDR3 has 15 residues. The ends lost 8 bases at V and 1 base at J; junction bases unmatched: 8. The CDR3 here is CAIGAAGGSYNEQFF. CDR3 bases: TGTGCCATCGGAGCTGCAGGGGGATCCTACAATGAGCAGTTCTTC.

CDR3: CASSFQDSSYEQYF. CDR3 DNA sequence: TGTGCCAGCAGCTTCCAGGACTCCTCCTACGAGCAGTACTTC. The chain links TRBV5-5 to TRBJ2-7; D is possibly TRBD2 (5 bases). The CDR3 spans 14 residues. V was pared by 2 bases and J by 0 bases, with 9 bases between. Germline V gives CDR1 SGHKS, CDR2 YYEKEE (reference sequence).

The V call is TRBV10-1, the J call TRBJ2-7, with 12 bases aligning to TRBD2. This CDR3 is 15 amino acids long. Trimming took 3 bases from V and 2 from J; bases not matched to a gene: 2. Germline lookup yields CDR1 WNHNN and CDR2 SYGVQD (reference sequence). The CDR3 here is CASSDASGRAYEQYF. The CDR3 DNA is TGCGCCAGCAGTGATGCTAGCGGGAGGGCCTACGAGCAGTACTTC.

The rearrangement links TRBV29-1 to TRBJ2-1; a weak D match, TRBD2 (7 bases). The germline V gene encodes CDR1 SQVTM and CDR2 ANQGSEA. The CDR3 consists of 12 residues. This CDR3 reads CAEEGGGDHQFF. For the CDR3, the DNA is TGCGCCGAGGAGGGAGGGGGAGATCACCAGTTCTTC.

V and J are TRBV27 and TRBJ2-5; D possibly corresponds to TRBD1 (6 bases). The DNA end is more similar to TRBJ2-7, so the J call may be wrong. The CDR3 consists of 11 residues. Germline CDR1 MNHEY, CDR2 SMNVEV (reference sequence). The CDR3 DNA reads TGTGCCAGCAGGGGGGCTTCCGAGCAGTACTTC. Its protein product is CASRGASEQYF.

The chain uses TRBV5-4 and TRBJ1-1; D is unclear. Trimming took 6 bases from V and 3 from J, leaving 15 bases between them. Germline assignment: CDR1 SGHNT and CDR2 YYREEE (reference sequence). This CDR3 region has 14 residues. The CDR3 bases are TGTGCCAGCATCCCCTTATTGGGAGACACTGAAGCTTTCTTT. Protein sequence: CASIPLLGDTEAFF.

The V and J genes are TRBV27 and TRBJ1-1, with 8 bases identical to TRBD1. V lost 4 bases, J lost 7 bases, and 5 bases stayed unmatched. Germline V gene sequence: CDR1 MNHEY, CDR2 SMNVEV (reference sequence). This CDR3 contains 13 residues. The CDR3 loop is CASSWTGRREAFF. The CDR3 nucleotides read TGTGCCAGCAGTTGGACAGGGAGACGTGAAGCTTTCTTT.

The V gene is TRBV28, the J gene TRBJ2-3; TRBD1 aligns across 9 bases. V gave up 5 bases and J gave up 0 bases; unmatched junction bases: 3. Germline V gives CDR1 MDHEN, CDR2 SYDVKM. The CDR3 totals 15 residues. The CDR3 reads CASSLGTGSTDTQYF. The CDR3, as DNA: TGTGCCAGCAGTCTGGGGACAGGGAGCACAGATACGCAGTATTTT.

V and J are TRBV5-4 and TRBJ1-1; possibly TRBD1 for D (6 bases). The germline V gene has CDR1 SGHNT and CDR2 YYREEE (reference sequence). The CDR3 consists of 15 residues. The germline V and J ends were trimmed by 0 bases and 4 bases, with 13 bases remaining between them. Here the CDR3 reads CASSLAGGASTEAFF. CDR3 nucleotide sequence: TGTGCCAGCAGCTTGGCCGGGGGGGCAAGCACTGAAGCTTTCTTT.

This clone is a singleton in its sample. The chain joins TRBV18 to TRBJ1-5; no reliable D call. CDR1 and CDR2 (germline): KGHSH, LQKENI. The V end was cut by 6 bases, the J end by 2 bases, with 17 bases between. The length of the CDR3 is 16 residues. The CDR3 region has the DNA TGTGCCAGCTCGATGGCGTGGCTGGGCGGCAATCAGCCCCAGCATTTT. Encoded protein: CASSMAWLGGNQPQHF. Full variable domain (rest looked up from reference TRBV18 and TRBJ1-5): NAGVMQNPRHLVRRRGQEARLRCSPMKGHSHVYWYRQLPEEGLKFMVYLQKENIIDESGMPKERFSAEFPKEGPSILRIQQVVRGDSAAYFCASSMAWLGGNQPQHFGDGTRLSIL.

The rearrangement links TRBV5-1 to TRBJ2-3; 9 bases line up with TRBD2. Germline V CDR1 and CDR2: SGHRS, YFSETQ. Losses at the gene ends were 5 bases for V and 1 base for J; bases not matched to a gene: 5. The CDR3 sequence is 15 residues long. CDR3 in amino acids: CASRVSGSGTDTQYF. The CDR3 nucleotides read TGCGCCAGCAGGGTTAGCGGGAGCGGCACAGATACGCAGTATTTT.

This clone showed up just once. This chain links TRBV27 with TRBJ2-7, with TRBD2 identical over 11 bases. From germline, CDR1 is MNHEY and CDR2 SMNVEV (reference sequence). This CDR3 has 17 amino acids. V gave up 2 bases and J gave up 4 bases; unmatched junction bases: 10. Written as DNA, the CDR3 is TGTGCCAGCAGTTTACTTGGCCTAGCGGGAGGCCTATACGAGCAGTACTTC. Its protein product is CASSLLGLAGGLYEQYF.

The chain uses TRBV7-9 and TRBJ1-2, with D possibly matching TRBD1 (6 bases). The CDR3 is 15 amino acids. The germline V gene encodes CDR1 SEHNR and CDR2 FQNEAQ (reference sequence). V lost 4 bases to trimming and J lost 3 bases, with 15 bases between them. Here the CDR3 DNA reads TGTGCCAGCAGCTCCTTAAACAGGGCTCACTATGGCTACACCTTC. It translates to CASSSLNRAHYGYTF.

The gene calls are TRBV30 and TRBJ2-3, with D possibly matching TRBD1 (6 bases). The CDR3 spans 14 residues. The germline V gene has CDR1 GTSNPN and CDR2 SVGIG (reference sequence). Trimming pared 2 bases from V and 3 bases from J, leaving 12 bases between. The chain's CDR3 is CAWSKKGVTDTQYF. The DNA for the CDR3 is TGTGCCTGGAGTAAAAAGGGGGTGACAGATACGCAGTATTTT.

The J gene is TRBJ2-5, the V gene TRBV6-1; 11 bases agree with TRBD2. Looked up from germline, CDR1 is MNHNS and CDR2 is SASEGT. This CDR3 has 13 amino acids. J lost 7 bases, V lost 2 bases, and 0 bases had no gene match. This CDR3 reads CASSETSGRTQYF. CDR3 nucleotides: TGTGCCAGCAGTGAAACTAGCGGGAGGACCCAGTACTTC.

This clone has a single count. The gene calls are TRBV2 and TRBJ2-3; D gene uncertain. Germline V gene lookup returns CDR1 SNHLY and CDR2 FYNNEI. V lost 4 bases to trimming and J lost 2 bases, with 16 bases between them. The CDR3 covers 16 residues. CDR3 DNA: TGTGCCAGCAGTGTGCTCATGTCGAGGTCCACAGATACGCAGTATTTT. Amino acids: CASSVLMSRSTDTQYF.